This T cell receptor beta chain is drawn from a study of OX40 agonist ivuxolimab in advanced cancers. CDR1 SGHTS and CDR2 YDEGEE come from the germline V gene. V shed 6 bases and J 1 base; nucleotides not matched to a gene: 7. This CDR3 region has 15 residues. TCRdb's table, derived via immunoSEQ multiplex PCR, lists solely in-frame clones and lacks some. The repertoire holds around 16,000 clones, with about 81% as singletons. The V call is TRBV5-8, the J call TRBJ1-5; 7 bases fit TRBD1. Sample: CD4+ or CD8+ T cells sorted from blood, taken in a trial of the OX40 agonist ivuxolimab. This receptor was taken from an adult with an advanced solid tumor such as melanoma, head and neck, liver or kidney cancer. The CDR3 DNA reads TGTGCCAGCACGGGGACAGAGTCAAGCAATCAGCCCCAGCATTTT. Amino acid sequence: CASTGTESSNQPQHF.